This T cell receptor beta chain was sequenced in a study of cytomegalovirus exposure and HLA in healthy donors. Primers: 60 Vbeta forward and 13 Jbeta reverse. Sequenced by immunoSEQ multiplex PCR; TCRdb stores in-frame clones only, minus some. The table has under 200,000 clones, 65% to 90% seen once. Points from the study as a whole: Earlier results showed most TCR beta V segments being productive about 87% or about 30% of the time. The HLA-A and HLA-B alleles of most subjects were reportedly predicted accurately from TCR beta sequences.

Germline loops: CDR1 MNHNY, CDR2 SVGAGI (reference sequence). This CDR3 region has 14 residues. V lost 4 bases and J 1 base, leaving 10 bases between the germline ends. With respect to this clone: Its specificity is not known.

The TCR originated in a woman aged 25 to 39 in good health and CMV-seronegative. The sequencing input was PBMCs. The V call is TRBV6-6, the J call TRBJ1-2; D is uncertain. Here the CDR3 reads CASSSIGLNYGYTF. The DNA of the CDR3 is TGTGCCAGCAGTTCTATAGGACTTAACTATGGCTACACCTTC.